A selection of T cell receptor beta chains follows, all from one sample in a study of OX40 agonist ivuxolimab in advanced cancers. Generated by immunoSEQ multiplex PCR, the TCRdb table keeps only in-frame clones and is missing some. Among roughly 70,000 clones listed, about four fifths were seen once. The source was CD4+ or CD8+ T cells sorted from blood, collected in a trial of the OX40 agonist ivuxolimab. Receptors were obtained from an adult with an advanced solid tumor such as melanoma, head and neck, liver or kidney cancer. Each CDR3 is given with its conserved first and last residue. Each record gives: clone size, V gene, D gene, J gene, CDR3 DNA, CDR3 protein. A D gene is named only where the DNA matches it firmly. Only some rows state a clone size, as once, few, many or a class for expanded clones.

NA,TRBV19,TRBD1,TRBJ1-2,TGTGCCAGTAGTATATCACAGGGGGGCTACACCTTC,CASSISQGGYTF
few,TRBV16,NA,TRBJ1-1,TGTGCCAGCAGTTACAGTGCGAACACTGAAGCTTTCTTT,CASSYSANTEAFF
few,TRBV6-1,NA,TRBJ1-2,TGTGCCAGCAGTGTGGGGGGTAACTATGGCTACACCTTC,CASSVGGNYGYTF
NA,TRBV2,NA,TRBJ1-4,TGTGCCAGCAGTGGGTCGTCGACGGAAGGAAGGGAAAAACTGTTTTTT,CASSGSSTEGREKLFF
NA,TRBV4-1,NA,TRBJ2-3,TGCGCCAGCAGCTCAAGCCGGGGGTTAAGGACAGATACGCAGTATTTT,CASSSSRGLRTDTQYF
NA,TRBV6-6,TRBD1,TRBJ1-4,TGTGCCAGCAGTTACCGACAGGGGGGTAATGAAAAACTGTTTTTT,CASSYRQGGNEKLFF
NA,TRBV18,TRBD1,TRBJ2-7,TGTGCCAGCTCACTTGGACAGGCGAGCTCCTACGAGCAGTACTTC,CASSLGQASSYEQYF
few,TRBV2,NA,TRBJ1-6,TGTGCCAGCATGTTGATGGGGGCGGGATCACCCCTCCACTTT,CASMLMGAGSPLHF
medium-sized,TRBV27,NA,TRBJ2-7,TGTGCCAGCAAGATGGACTTGAATTACGAGCAGTACTTC,CASKMDLNYEQYF
NA,TRBV4-2,TRBD1,TRBJ2-1,TGTGCCAGCAGCCAAGACGCGCTAAGACAGGGGGCGAATGAGCAGTTCTTC,CASSQDALRQGANEQFF
NA,TRBV7-2,NA,TRBJ2-6,TGTGCCAGCAGCTTAGCAGGGAGGATGGGGGCCAACGTCCTGACTTTC,CASSLAGRMGANVLTF
NA,TRBV7-7,TRBD1,TRBJ2-5,TGTGCCAGCAGCTTGGGGTTACCGGGACAGGGACCCCAAGAGACCCAGTACTTC,CASSLGLPGQGPQETQYF
NA,TRBV12-2,NA,TRBJ2-3,TGTGCAAGTCGCTTTTGGGGGGGTCCCGGTGATACGCAGTATTTT,CASRFWGGPGDTQYF
NA,TRBV19,NA,TRBJ1-6,TGTGCCAGTAGTCCCCTCCGGGGGAATTCACCCCTCCACTTT,CASSPLRGNSPLHF
NA,TRBV5-4,NA,TRBJ2-5,TGTGCCAGCAGCTTGACTGGGGGAGAGACCCAGTACTTC,CASSLTGGETQYF
NA,TRBV11-2,NA,TRBJ2-1,TGTGCCAGCAGCTTAGGCCCTGAGCAGTTCTTC,CASSLGPEQFF
NA,TRBV5-1,TRBD1,TRBJ1-6,TGCGCCAGCAGCCCTCAGGGGGGGCTAAATTCACCCCTCCACTTT,CASSPQGGLNSPLHF
NA,TRBV5-1,NA,TRBJ1-1,TGCGCCAGCAGCAACACGGGACCTCAGAACACTGAAGCTTTCTTT,CASSNTGPQNTEAFF
NA,TRBV15,NA,TRBJ2-4,TGTGCCACCAGCAGAGGGGGAGGGGGAGAAAACATTCAGTACTTC,CATSRGGGGENIQYF
NA,TRBV2,NA,TRBJ1-4,TGTGCCAGCATCGACCCGGGTATAAGTGAAAAACTGTTTTTT,CASIDPGISEKLFF
NA,TRBV30,NA,TRBJ2-3,TGTGCCTGGGCAGGGGCGGGGAATACGCAGTATTTT,CAWAGAGNTQYF
NA,TRBV7-2,NA,TRBJ2-7,TGTGCCAGCAGCTCCCCCGGGACTCGGGAGCAGTACTTC,CASSSPGTREQYF
NA,TRBV9,NA,TRBJ2-2,TGTGCCAGCAGCACCCGTAGCGGAAACACCGGGGAGCTGTTTTTT,CASSTRSGNTGELFF
NA,TRBV6-5,NA,TRBJ2-7,TGTGCCAGCAGTTACTCGAGAATTTCCTACGAGCAGTACTTC,CASSYSRISYEQYF
NA,TRBV7-2,NA,TRBJ2-5,TGTGCCAGCAGCGTCGTAGGAGGAAAAGAGACCCAGTACTTC,CASSVVGGKETQYF
NA,TRBV19,NA,TRBJ1-2,TGTGCCAGTAGTATACCCACGGGGGCGAACTATGGCTACACCTTC,CASSIPTGANYGYTF
NA,TRBV28,TRBD1,TRBJ1-1,TGTGCCAGCCTCGGAGACAGGGATTTTCACACTGAAGCTTTCTTT,CASLGDRDFHTEAFF
NA,TRBV5-4,NA,TRBJ1-2,TGTGCCAGCAGCACCGGCCAGAACTATGGCTACACCTTC,CASSTGQNYGYTF
NA,TRBV6-5,NA,TRBJ1-2,TGTGCCAGCAGTCGCGGGACACCCGGGAGCTATGGCTACACCTTC,CASSRGTPGSYGYTF
few,TRBV10-3,NA,TRBJ1-2,TGTGCCATCAGTGAACAGGGACACTATGGCTACACCTTC,CAISEQGHYGYTF
NA,TRBV4-3,NA,TRBJ1-5,TGCGCCAGCAGCCATCAAACAGGCTACAATCAGCCCCAGCATTTT,CASSHQTGYNQPQHF
NA,TRBV19,NA,TRBJ1-1,TGTGCCAGTAGTACCAGGGCGAACACTGAAGCTTTCTTT,CASSTRANTEAFF
NA,TRBV7-2,TRBD1,TRBJ2-1,TGTGCCAGCAGGGCGACAGGGGCCCTATACAATGAGCAGTTCTTC,CASRATGALYNEQFF
NA,TRBV5-4,TRBD2,TRBJ2-2,TGTGCCAGCAGGCGCCGAGTTGGGGGGGTAGGCACCGGGGAGCTGTTTTTT,CASRRRVGGVGTGELFF
NA,TRBV2,NA,TRBJ1-4,TGTGCCAGCAGTGAAGCGGCCCCCAGGGAGGAAAAACTGTTTTTT,CASSEAAPREEKLFF
NA,TRBV5-1,NA,TRBJ2-7,TGCGCCAGCAGCCCAGTATCATCCTCCTACGAGCAGTACTTC,CASSPVSSSYEQYF
few,TRBV4-3,TRBD2,TRBJ2-7,TGCGCCAGCAGCCAAACTAGCGGGAGTTACTACGAGCAGTACTTC,CASSQTSGSYYEQYF
NA,TRBV12-5,TRBD1,TRBJ2-1,TGTGCTAGTGGTTGGACGGACAGGGACAACTCTAATGAGCAGTTCTTC,CASGWTDRDNSNEQFF
NA,TRBV7-9,NA,TRBJ2-1,TGTGCCAGCAGCTTAAACAGCAATGAGCAGTTCTTC,CASSLNSNEQFF
NA,TRBV4-1,NA,TRBJ1-4,TGCGCCAGCAGCCAACCCGGGCAGAGGCCCGAAAAACTGTTTTTT,CASSQPGQRPEKLFF
NA,TRBV6-5,NA,TRBJ2-5,TGTGCCTCGTTTTTAGAGACCCAGTACTTC,CASFLETQYF
NA,TRBV25-1,NA,TRBJ1-5,TGTGCCAGCAGTGCAAGTTATCAGCCCCAGCATTTT,CASSASYQPQHF
NA,TRBV28,TRBD2,TRBJ2-2,TGTGCCAGCAGTCTAGGGCCGGGAGGGCCTCAGAACACCGGGGAGCTGTTTTTT,CASSLGPGGPQNTGELFF
NA,TRBV4-2,NA,TRBJ1-4,TGTGCCAGCAGCTTGAGGACGGCCCCTAATGAAAAACTGTTTTTT,CASSLRTAPNEKLFF
NA,TRBV27,NA,TRBJ2-3,TGTGCCAGCAGTCGCTCTTTGTCAGATACGCAGTATTTT,CASSRSLSDTQYF
NA,TRBV6-6,NA,TRBJ1-2,TGTGCCAGCAGTTACTCGGTGACGGAACACTATGGCTACACCTTC,CASSYSVTEHYGYTF
NA,TRBV7-2,TRBD1,TRBJ2-1,TGTGCCAGCAGCGCCCGGGACAGAGCAGCCGATGAGCAGTTCTTC,CASSARDRAADEQFF
NA,TRBV6-6,TRBD1,TRBJ2-7,TGTGCCAGCAGCCGCGACGACAGGGGGAACGAGCAGTACTTC,CASSRDDRGNEQYF
NA,TRBV19,TRBD2,TRBJ2-5,TGTGCCAGTAGTCCCCTCGGGGGGGTCCAAGAGACCCAGTACTTC,CASSPLGGVQETQYF
NA,TRBV19,TRBD1,TRBJ2-3,TGTGCCAGTAGTGCCGGACAGGGGGATCCCACAGATACGCAGTATTTT,CASSAGQGDPTDTQYF
NA,TRBV28,NA,TRBJ2-5,TGTGCCAGCAGTTTATCGGACATCCAAGAGACCCAGTACTTC,CASSLSDIQETQYF
NA,TRBV4-1,NA,TRBJ2-1,TGCGCCAGCAGCCAAAGTAGGGGGAACAATGAGCAGTTCTTC,CASSQSRGNNEQFF
NA,TRBV10-2,NA,TRBJ2-3,TGCGCCAGCGGGTCATCCGGGGTAGATGATACGCAGTATTTT,CASGSSGVDDTQYF
NA,TRBV7-2,TRBD1,TRBJ2-5,TGTGCCAGCAGCTCGGACAGGGGTTTATTAGAGACCCAGTACTTC,CASSSDRGLLETQYF
NA,TRBV6-5,NA,TRBJ2-7,TGTGCCAGCACCGGGGTTTCCGGGTACGAGCAGTACTTC,CASTGVSGYEQYF
NA,TRBV5-1,TRBD1,TRBJ1-1,TGCGCCAGCAGGGAGCAACCGGGACAGGGCTGGGCTTTCTTT,CASREQPGQGWAFF
NA,TRBV5-1,NA,TRBJ1-2,TGCGCCAGCAGCAAAAAGGACAGAGCAGATGGCTACACCTTC,CASSKKDRADGYTF
NA,TRBV4-1,NA,TRBJ1-1,TGCGCCAGCAGCGAGAGAATACAGGGACAATTGAACACTGAAGCTTTCTTT,CASSERIQGQLNTEAFF
NA,TRBV28,TRBD1,TRBJ1-1,TGTGCCAGCAGTTTAAATGGACAGGGAAGAAGGAGTTTCTTT,CASSLNGQGRRSFF
NA,TRBV19,NA,TRBJ2-5,TGTGCCAGTAACACGGCGCTAGGCCCCAAGGAGACCCAGTACTTC,CASNTALGPKETQYF